Listed here is a single TCR beta chain. Clones were sequenced by immunoSEQ multiplex PCR, and TCRdb holds only the in-frame ones, with some missing. The table lists 290,000 or so clones, about nine tenths of them singletons, with more than 2% in the top ten. This entry belongs to a study of blood T cell repertoires in COVID-19. The CDR3 extends over 16 amino acids. V gave up 2 bases and J gave up 1 base, with 12 bases separating them. Germline V gene lookup returns CDR1 LNHDA and CDR2 SQIVND (reference sequence). The genes are TRBV19 and TRBJ1-5; D ambiguous. This sequence was found in a man younger than 30 with active or convalescent COVID-19. Sequences were obtained from peripheral blood. The CDR3 DNA reads TGTGCCAGTAGTATAATGGGTGCGGGGAGCAATCAGCCCCAGCATTTT. Translated: CASSIMGAGSNQPQHF.